This entry features one T cell receptor (beta chain) sequence. The sample belongs to a study of long-term antiretroviral therapy in people with HIV. V lost 0 bases, J lost 6 bases, and 7 bases stayed unmatched. Germline lookup yields CDR1 LGHNA and CDR2 YSLEER. The CDR3 contains 16 residues. Sequencing relied on immunoSEQ assay v3.0, run at survey level. Measured with immunoSEQ multiplex PCR; TCRdb has only the in-frame clones, and not every one. Seen here are roughly 35,000 clones, 94% observed once, and the top ten hold over 3.5%. The TCR sequence derives from a woman aged 50 to 60 with HIV. V is TRBV4-3 and J is TRBJ1-4, with 7 bases that match TRBD1. The material was unsorted PBMCs, obtained around 5.3 years after starting antiretroviral therapy. The CDR3 spells CASSQDLGRGDEKLFF. The CDR3, as DNA: TGCGCCAGCAGCCAAGATTTGGGCAGGGGGGATGAAAAACTGTTTTTT.